Shown below are 9 T cell receptor beta chains from a single sample sequenced in a study of T-cell reconstitution after alpha-beta-depleted transplantation in children. The authors prepared the TCRbeta library with unique molecular identifiers. Using its own MiXCR run on the PCR reads, TCRdb lists one record per CDR3 protein. The table has about 580,000 distinct CDR3 sequences, around 23% seen once. Sequences were derived from PBMCs, mostly from graft donor cells, sampled 360 days after TCRalphabeta/CD19-depleted stem cell transplant. The receptors come from a boy younger than two who had a stem cell transplant for acute myeloid leukemia, so the T cells may come from the graft donor.

The V gene is TRBV25-1, the J gene TRBJ2-5; maybe TRBD2 (5 bases). V was pared by 8 bases and J by 4 bases, with 17 bases between. Germline V gene lookup returns CDR1 MGHDK and CDR2 SYGVNS. This CDR3 has 14 amino acids. DNA for the CDR3: TGTGCCAGCCGTAACCCCTTTGCGGGAGAGACCCAGTACTTC. This codes for CASRNPFAGETQYF.

The J gene is TRBJ2-1, the V gene TRBV4-3; D might be TRBD2 (5 bases). Germline assignment: CDR1 LGHNA and CDR2 YSLEER. The CDR3 contains 15 residues. Trimming took 5 bases from V and 3 from J, leaving 14 bases between them. The DNA for the CDR3 is TGCGCCAGCAGCTGGGCACTAGTAGACTACAATGAGCAGTTCTTC. It is translated as CASSWALVDYNEQFF.

This chain uses TRBV6-5 with TRBJ1-5; D uncertain. The CDR3 extends over 13 amino acids. V gave up 6 bases and J gave up 6 bases, with 12 bases separating them. Germline CDR1 MNHEY, CDR2 SVGAGI. CDR3: CASSPRRGQPQHF. The DNA of the CDR3 is TGTGCCAGCAGCCCAAGGCGGGGTCAGCCCCAGCATTTT.

The sample holds many counts of this clonotype. The chain links TRBV6-1 to TRBJ2-5; D may be TRBD2 (5 bases). V dropped 8 bases and J dropped 5 bases, with 18 bases sitting between them. Per germline, CDR1 MNHNS and CDR2 SASEGT. The length of the CDR3 is 14 residues. CDR3 DNA: TGTGCCAGCGTAGACCTGCGGGCTGGGGAGACCCAGTACTTC. Residues: CASVDLRAGETQYF.

This clonotype showed up many times. The gene calls are TRBV11-2 and TRBJ2-7; D unresolved. The germline V and J ends were trimmed by 0 bases and 7 bases, with 7 bases remaining between them. Germline CDR1 SGHAT, CDR2 FQNNGV. The CDR3 contains 12 residues. The CDR3 DNA reads as TGTGCCAGCAGCTTAGAGGGTGGAGAGCAGTACGTC. Amino acids: CASSLEGGEQYV.

The chain recombines TRBV20-1 with TRBJ2-7; 10 bases are a match to TRBD2. The CDR3 is made up of 18 amino acids. The germline V gene has CDR1 DFQATT and CDR2 SNEGSKA (reference sequence). The trim removed 4 bases at V and 3 bases at J, leaving 18 bases unmatched. In DNA form, the CDR3 reads TGCAGTGCTATTCGACATTTAGCGGGGGGCACGGAATACTACGAGCAGTACTTC. Translation: CSAIRHLAGGTEYYEQYF.

This clonotype was seen once. V usage is TRBV11-2 and J usage is TRBJ2-7, with D possibly matching TRBD2 (6 bases). V gave up 3 bases and J gave up 5 bases, with 14 bases separating them. Germline values: CDR1 SGHAT, CDR2 FQNNGV. The CDR3 is 14 amino acids. The CDR3 bases are TGTGCCAGCAGCTTCCTAGCGTTAGGAAACGAGCAGTACGTC. As protein: CASSFLALGNEQYV.

This clonotype was recorded a few times. The V and J genes are TRBV27 and TRBJ2-2, with TRBD1 matching 10 bases. CDR3 length: 17 amino acids. V lost 6 bases, J lost 5 bases, and 12 bases stayed unmatched. Germline assignment: CDR1 MNHEY and CDR2 SMNVEV (reference sequence). The CDR3 here is CASSFSTGTGATGELFF. The CDR3 region has the DNA TGTGCCAGCAGCTTTTCAACAGGGACAGGGGCGACCGGGGAGCTGTTTTTT.

This clonotype was detected only a few times. The rearrangement uses TRBV7-2 and TRBJ1-4; D remains unclear. The V and J ends lost 3 bases and 0 bases respectively, with 11 bases between them. The CDR3 has 16 amino acids. Germline assignment: CDR1 SGHTA and CDR2 FQGNSA. CDR3: CASSFFPPATNEKLFF. The DNA for the CDR3 is TGTGCCAGCAGCTTCTTCCCCCCCGCAACTAATGAAAAACTGTTTTTT.